This T cell receptor (beta chain) was captured in a study of blood T cell repertoires in COVID-19. V lost 6 bases and J lost 2; bases outside the gene matches: 7. The CDR3 consists of 16 residues. Germline lookup yields CDR1 LNHDA and CDR2 SQIVND (reference sequence). Per the authors' pipeline: Nucleated cell number was recorded as an estimate derived from reference gene primer amplification. The table came from immunoSEQ multiplex PCR; TCRdb's copy has only in-frame clones and leaves some out. Clone size and V and J calls were adopted from that table, with D and trimming inferred from the DNA. The table includes about 240,000 clones, more than 75% detected once.

The genes are TRBV19 and TRBJ1-5; TRBD1 agrees at 10 bases. Input material: peripheral blood. This receptor was identified in a woman in her twenties or thirties who had recovered from COVID-19. The CDR3 nucleotides are TGTGCCAGTAGGACCCTCGGGACAGGGGGCAATCAGCCCCAGCATTTT. Encoded protein: CASRTLGTGGNQPQHF.